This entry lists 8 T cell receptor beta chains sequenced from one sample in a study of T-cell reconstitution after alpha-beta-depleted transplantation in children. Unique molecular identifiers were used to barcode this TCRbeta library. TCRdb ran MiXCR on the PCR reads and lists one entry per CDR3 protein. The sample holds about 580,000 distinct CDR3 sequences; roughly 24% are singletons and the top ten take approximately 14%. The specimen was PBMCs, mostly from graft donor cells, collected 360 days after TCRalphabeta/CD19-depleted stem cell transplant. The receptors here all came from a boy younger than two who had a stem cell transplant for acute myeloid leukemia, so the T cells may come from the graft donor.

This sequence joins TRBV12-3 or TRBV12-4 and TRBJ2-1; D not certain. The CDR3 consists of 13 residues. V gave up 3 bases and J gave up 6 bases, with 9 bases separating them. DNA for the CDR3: TGTGCCAGCAGTTTTGGGCTCAGCAATGAGCAGTTCTTC. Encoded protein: CASSFGLSNEQFF.

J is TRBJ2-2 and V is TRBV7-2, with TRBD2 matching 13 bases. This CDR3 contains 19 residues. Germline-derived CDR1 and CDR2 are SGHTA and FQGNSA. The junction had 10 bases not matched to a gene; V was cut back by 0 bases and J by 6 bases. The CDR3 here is CASSLAPLAGGLVAGELFF. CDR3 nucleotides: TGTGCCAGCAGCTTAGCCCCACTAGCGGGGGGGCTCGTTGCCGGGGAGCTGTTTTTT.

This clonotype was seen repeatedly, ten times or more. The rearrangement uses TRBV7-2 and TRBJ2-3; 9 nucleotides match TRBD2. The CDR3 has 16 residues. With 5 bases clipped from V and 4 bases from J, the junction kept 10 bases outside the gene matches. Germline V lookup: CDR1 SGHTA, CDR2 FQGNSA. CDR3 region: CASSVKRGASSDTQYF. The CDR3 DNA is TGTGCCAGCAGCGTCAAGCGGGGGGCCTCCTCAGATACGCAGTATTTT.

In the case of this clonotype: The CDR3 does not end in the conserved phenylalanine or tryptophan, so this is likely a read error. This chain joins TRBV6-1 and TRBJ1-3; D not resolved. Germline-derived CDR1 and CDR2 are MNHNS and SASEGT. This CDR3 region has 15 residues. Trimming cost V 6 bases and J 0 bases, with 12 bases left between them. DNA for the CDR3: TGTGCCAGCAGGGGTGCGAGCCCCTCTGGAAACACCATATATTGT. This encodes CASRGASPSGNTIYC.

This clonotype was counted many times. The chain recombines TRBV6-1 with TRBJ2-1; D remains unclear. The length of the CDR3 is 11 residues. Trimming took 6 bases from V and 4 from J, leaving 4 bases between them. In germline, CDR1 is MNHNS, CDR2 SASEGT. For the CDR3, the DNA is TGTGCCAGCAGGGTATACAATGAGCAGTTCTTC. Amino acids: CASRVYNEQFF.

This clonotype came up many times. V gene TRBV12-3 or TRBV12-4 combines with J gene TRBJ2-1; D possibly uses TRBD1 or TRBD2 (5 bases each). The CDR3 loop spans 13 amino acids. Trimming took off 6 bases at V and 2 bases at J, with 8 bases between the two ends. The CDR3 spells CASSRGPYNEQFF. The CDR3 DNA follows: TGTGCCAGCAGCCGGGGACCCTACAATGAGCAGTTCTTC.

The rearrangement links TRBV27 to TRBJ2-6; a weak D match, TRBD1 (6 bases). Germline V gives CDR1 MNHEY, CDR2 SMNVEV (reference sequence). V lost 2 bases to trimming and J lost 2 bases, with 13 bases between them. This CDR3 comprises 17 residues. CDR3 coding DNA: TGTGCCAGCAGTTTACGTCGGACAGTCCCTGGGGCCAACGTCCTGACTTTC. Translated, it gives CASSLRRTVPGANVLTF.

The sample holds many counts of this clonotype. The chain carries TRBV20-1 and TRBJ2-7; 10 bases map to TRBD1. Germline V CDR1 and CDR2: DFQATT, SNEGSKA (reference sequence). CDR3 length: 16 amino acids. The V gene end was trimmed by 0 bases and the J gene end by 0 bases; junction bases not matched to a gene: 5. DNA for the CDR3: TGCAGTGCTAGAGATGCTGGGACAGGGGACTCCTACGAGCAGTACTTC. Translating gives CSARDAGTGDSYEQYF.